These T cell receptor beta chains were read from a single sample in a study of T cell repertoires in cytomegalovirus infection. Using its own MiXCR run on the reads, TCRdb lists one record per CDR3 protein. The sample has more than 500,000 distinct CDR3 sequences, about 15% seen once. Sequencing was done on a sample of CD8+ T cells from PBMCs. The receptors come from a human donor in good health (CMV status not recorded). Some clones in this sample may be carry-over from other donors' samples. Both conserved end residues are part of each CDR3. D genes are given only for firm matches. The size of a clone is reported for some rows only, either as once, few or many, or as a class for expanded clones.

d_gene	v_gene	abundance	j_gene	CDR3aa	CDR3nt
TRBD1	TRBV7-9	many	TRBJ2-5	CASRYRDRVYETQYF	TGTGCCAGCAGATACCGGGACAGGGTATATGAGACCCAGTACTTC
-	TRBV12-3/TRBV12-4	-	TRBJ2-7	CASSFGDGIYEQYF	TGTGCCAGCAGTTTTGGGGACGGTATCTACGAGCAGTACTTC
-	TRBV28	-	TRBJ2-2	CASSLSGTLNTGELFF	TGTGCCAGCAGTTTATCCGGGACATTAAACACCGGGGAGCTGTTTTTT
TRBD2	TRBV6-5	many	TRBJ2-7	CASSSHPGLAPEGHEQYF	TGTGCCAGCAGTTCCCACCCGGGACTAGCACCGGAGGGCCACGAGCAGTACTTC
TRBD1	TRBV7-8	many	TRBJ2-4	CASSLARGGAMRAKNIQYF	TGTGCCAGCAGCTTAGCACGAGGGGGCGCGATGAGAGCCAAAAACATTCAGTACTTC
-	TRBV7-9	-	TRBJ2-4	CASSLGEGFNIQYF	TGTGCCAGCAGCTTAGGTGAAGGGTTCAACATTCAGTACTTC
-	TRBV28	-	TRBJ2-1	CASSPFAGPYNEQFF	TGTGCCAGCAGCCCCTTCGCGGGGCCCTACAATGAGCAGTTCTTC
-	TRBV29-1	few	TRBJ1-1	CSVEGPEAFF	TGCAGCGTTGAAGGCCCTGAAGCTTTCTTT
TRBD1	TRBV6-5	many	TRBJ1-1	CASRNRGINTEAFF	TGTGCCAGCAGGAACAGGGGAATTAACACTGAAGCTTTCTTT
-	TRBV28	many	TRBJ2-5	CASSSWTLQETQYF	TGTGCCAGCAGTTCCTGGACATTACAAGAGACCCAGTACTTC
TRBD2	TRBV4-2	many	TRBJ2-1	CASSQDHRLAGLSYNEQFF	TGTGCCAGCAGCCAAGATCATCGGCTAGCGGGTCTCTCCTACAATGAGCAGTTCTTC
TRBD2	TRBV6-5	-	TRBJ2-1	CASSEWGGYPFF	TGTGCCAGCAGCGAATGGGGGGGTTATCCGTTCTTC
-	TRBV27	-	TRBJ2-3	CASSFYDTQYF	TGTGCCAGCAGTTTCTATGATACGCAGTATTTT
-	TRBV7-9	many	TRBJ2-2	CASSGALGQRNTGELFF	TGTGCCAGCAGTGGGGCCCTTGGACAGAGGAACACCGGGGAGCTGTTTTTT
TRBD2	TRBV6-1	many	TRBJ2-1	CASSEDSLAGGVGQFF	TGTGCCAGCAGTGAAGATAGTCTAGCGGGAGGGGTGGGGCAGTTCTTC
TRBD2	TRBV4-2	-	TRBJ2-7	CASSQEAGGSYEQYF	TGTGCCAGCAGCCAAGAGGCGGGGGGGTCCTACGAGCAGTACTTC
TRBD1	TRBV5-6	-	TRBJ1-1	CASSLWAGQGAAFF	TGTGCCAGCAGCTTATGGGCCGGACAGGGGGCAGCTTTCTTT
-	TRBV27	many	TRBJ1-5	CASSFPGENQPQHF	TGTGCCAGCAGTTTTCCAGGGGAAAATCAGCCCCAGCATTTT
-	TRBV2	once	TRBJ2-3	CASPTGTGDSDTQYF	TGTGCCAGCCCTACGGGCACCGGCGACAGTGATACGCAGTATTTT
-	TRBV20-1	-	TRBJ2-5	CSARSYQETQYF	TGCAGTGCTAGGAGCTATCAAGAGACCCAGTACTTC